Following are 15 T cell receptor beta chains from one sample sequenced in a study of Graves' ophthalmopathy and Graves' hyperthyroidism. As the template, RNA transcripts were used to amplify TCR beta CDR3 regions. Following a first-round RT-PCR that used HTBI primers, a second-round multiplex PCR was carried out. TCRdb used MiXCR to reprocess the multiplex PCR reads, holding one entry per CDR3 protein. The data hold 350,000 to 450,000 distinct CDR3 sequences, with around 19% observed a single time. The source material was peripheral blood. Receptors originate from a woman aged 18-29 years with Graves' ophthalmopathy.

This clonotype was detected many times. The chain links TRBV19 to TRBJ1-5, with 8 bases aligning to TRBD1. The CDR3 consists of 11 residues. The ends lost 10 bases at V and 10 bases at J; junction bases unmatched: 6. Germline assignment: CDR1 LNHDA and CDR2 SQIVND (reference sequence). CDR3 residues: CATQGAGPQHF. The CDR3 region has the DNA TGTGCCACCCAGGGGGCGGGACCCCAGCATTTT.

At least ten counts were recorded for this clonotype. V usage is TRBV7-8 and J usage is TRBJ1-1; D ambiguous. Trimming shortened V by 5 bases and J by 1 base, and 11 bases separated the two germline ends. Germline assignment: CDR1 SGHVS and CDR2 FQNEAQ. The CDR3 runs to 14 residues. CDR3 in DNA: TGTGCCAGCAGCCTGAAGCACAAGAACACTGAAGCTTTCTTT. Protein: CASSLKHKNTEAFF.

This clonotype showed up many times. This chain links TRBV30 with TRBJ2-7, with TRBD2 matching 7 bases. This CDR3 has 15 residues. V trimming: 2 bases; J trimming: 0 bases; junction bases outside the gene matches: 7. Germline loops: CDR1 GTSNPN, CDR2 SVGIG (reference sequence). In DNA form, the CDR3 reads TGTGCCTGGAGTAGCCCCACTAGCGCCTCCTACGAGCAGTACTTC. Its protein product is CAWSSPTSASYEQYF. Looking up the rest from reference TRBV30 and TRBJ2-7 gives the full variable domain: SQTIHQWPATLVQPVGSPLSLECTVEGTSNPNLYWYRQAAGRGLQLLFYSVGIGQISSEVPQNLSASRPQDRQFILSSKKLLLSDSGFYLCAWSSPTSASYEQYFGPGTRLTVT.

At least ten counts were recorded for this clonotype. The V and J genes are TRBV28 and TRBJ1-6, with 11 bases that match TRBD1. With 8 bases clipped from V and 8 bases from J, the junction kept 8 bases outside the gene matches. CDR1 MDHEN and CDR2 SYDVKM come from the germline V gene. The CDR3 spans 15 residues. This CDR3 reads CASGGTGGRYSPLHF. DNA for the CDR3: TGTGCCAGCGGGGGGACAGGGGGACGGTATTCACCCCTCCACTTT.

Ten or more counts support this clonotype. The rearrangement links TRBV3-1 to TRBJ2-2; TRBD1 aligns across 9 bases. The trim removed 3 bases at V and 5 bases at J, leaving 4 bases unmatched. Per the germline V gene, CDR1 is LGHDT and CDR2 is YNNKEL (reference sequence). The CDR3 length is 15 residues. The CDR3: CASSQGDRETGELFF. The CDR3 nucleotides are TGTGCCAGCAGCCAGGGGGACAGGGAAACCGGGGAGCTGTTTTTT.

The table lists this clonotype with many counts. The CDR3 nucleotides are TGTGCCAGCAGTTTACGTCACCCGGGGAGGCTTCACAATCAGCCCCAGCATTTT. Its protein is CASSLRHPGRLHNQPQHF. V and J are TRBV27 and TRBJ1-5; D call uncertain. This CDR3 is 18 amino acids long. Germline assignment: CDR1 MNHEY and CDR2 SMNVEV (reference sequence). V was clipped by 2 bases and J by 3 bases, with 20 bases between them.

As for this clonotype: One junction end does not reproduce the germline sequence, and a read error may be involved. The chain carries TRBV6-2 or TRBV6-3 and TRBJ2-2; TRBD1 matches 7 bases. In germline, CDR1 is MNHEY, CDR2 SVGEGT. CDR3 length: 14 residues. The DNA of the CDR3 is TGTGCCACCAGTCACAGGGGCCCAGCCGGGGAGCTGTTTTTT. Its translation: CATSHRGPAGELFF.

In this sample, this clonotype turned up many times. The chain combines TRBV27 with TRBJ2-7; D is possibly TRBD1 (5 bases). The CDR3 consists of 16 residues. The V gene lost 0 bases and the J gene lost 0 bases, with 12 bases spanning the gap. CDR1 and CDR2 from the germline V gene are MNHEY and SMNVEV (reference sequence). CDR3 nucleotide sequence: TGTGCCAGCAGTTTATCGTTAGGGGCGAGCTCCTACGAGCAGTACTTC. The encoded protein is CASSLSLGASSYEQYF.

This clonotype appeared many times. This sequence joins TRBV4-3 and TRBJ1-4; 7 nucleotides line up with TRBD1. V gave up 0 bases and J gave up 7 bases; unmatched junction bases: 8. CDR3 length: 16 residues. CDR1 and CDR2 (germline): LGHNA, YSLEER. CDR3 sequence reads: CASSQDSQGEGEKLFF. The CDR3 DNA reads as TGCGCCAGCAGCCAAGATAGCCAGGGGGAAGGTGAAAAACTGTTTTTT.

This clonotype was observed at least ten times. The chain joins TRBV9 to TRBJ1-1; D is possibly TRBD1 (5 bases). V was pared by 0 bases and J by 2 bases, with 11 bases between. Germline loops: CDR1 SGDLS, CDR2 YYNGEE. This CDR3 comprises 15 residues. The CDR3 reads CASSVASTDNTEAFF. Here the CDR3 DNA reads TGTGCCAGCAGCGTAGCTTCGACAGATAACACTGAAGCTTTCTTT.

The chain is built from TRBV5-1 and TRBJ2-5; maybe TRBD2 (6 bases). Germline V gene data show CDR1 as SGHRS and CDR2 as YFSETQ. Trimming removed 7 bases at V and 5 bases at J, with 18 bases between. The CDR3 consists of 14 residues. Written as DNA, the CDR3 is TGCGCCAGCCGCCCGGTTGGAGGGCCGGAGACCCAGTACTTC. Translating gives CASRPVGGPETQYF.

The V call is TRBV5-1, the J call TRBJ1-2, with 7 bases identical to TRBD1. CDR1 and CDR2 from the germline V gene are SGHRS and YFSETQ. After removal of 7 bases from V and 3 bases from J, the junction contained 9 bases not matched to a gene. CDR3 length: 14 amino acids. CDR3 coding DNA: TGCGCCAGCGCGACAGGGAGCGGAGACTATGGCTACACCTTC. Its translation: CASATGSGDYGYTF. Supplemented by reference TRBV5-1 and TRBJ1-2, the full variable domain reads KAGVTQTPRYLIKTRGQQVTLSCSPISGHRSVSWYQQTPGQGLQFLFEYFSETQRNKGNFPGRFSGRQFSNSRSEMNVSTLELGDSALYLCASATGSGDYGYTFGSGTRLTVV.

This rearrangement joins TRBV12-3 or TRBV12-4 to TRBJ2-2, with 11 bases aligning to TRBD1. The CDR3 length is 19 residues. The V segment lost 4 bases and the J segment 5 bases; nucleotides outside the gene matches: 15. CDR3 sequence: CASSSTRGQGALGTGELFF. CDR3 nucleotides: TGTGCCAGCAGTTCCACCCGTGGACAGGGGGCCCTAGGGACCGGGGAGCTGTTTTTT.

This clonotype was detected ten times or more. The rearrangement links TRBV19 to TRBJ1-2; D not certain. Germline CDR1 and CDR2: LNHDA and SQIVND (reference sequence). V lost 6 bases to trimming and J lost 4 bases, with 12 bases between them. CDR3 length: 13 amino acids. This chain's CDR3 is CASRDGGLYGYTF. In DNA, the CDR3 is TGTGCCAGTAGAGATGGAGGGCTCTATGGCTACACCTTC.

This clonotype appeared once. The CDR3, as DNA: TGCGCCAGCAGCTTGATGCAGCACTCACCCCTCCACTTT. Translated, it gives CASSLMQHSPLHF. This chain links TRBV5-1 with TRBJ1-6; D gene ambiguous. V shed 1 base and J shed 10 bases, with 9 bases lying between them. The length of the CDR3 is 13 residues. From germline, CDR1 is SGHRS and CDR2 YFSETQ.